This TCR beta chain was recorded in a study of prognosis after radiotherapy for stage I lung cancer. Whole-study context: Progression was not significant in over 13 patients, whereas a few developed distant metastases (median about 7 months) after radiotherapy.

Study outcomes and limitations: Gene usage of TRBV and TRBJ reportedly differed between patients with and without metastases.

Notes on this clonotype: Antigen unknown. Given the absence of the conserved phenylalanine or tryptophan at the CDR3 end, a read error is likely. It is unclear where the CDR3 begins or ends on the DNA, so no DNA is shown, and the CDR3 is as TCRdb lists it.

The TCR beta CDR3 region was amplified from genomic DNA, with two rounds of multiplex PCR being used for the amplification. Each TRBV and TRBJ gene had its own primer in the first PCR round. MiXCR, applied by TCRdb to the multiplex PCR reads, yields one record per CDR3 protein. This sample has around 17,000 distinct CDR3 sequences, with around 29% found just once. CDR1 and CDR2 from the germline V gene are LNHDA and SQIVND (reference sequence). The CDR3 sequence runs 10 residues, both termini included. At both of two time points, approximately 6 milliliters of peripheral blood were drawn. The J gene is TRBJ2-7, the V gene TRBV19; TRBD2 was called by the table and not checked on the DNA. This TCR was recovered from a donor older than 45 with non-small cell lung cancer. Here the sequenced sample was PBMCs, taken before or after stereotactic body radiation therapy (not recorded which). CDR3 loop: CASTASGRRS.